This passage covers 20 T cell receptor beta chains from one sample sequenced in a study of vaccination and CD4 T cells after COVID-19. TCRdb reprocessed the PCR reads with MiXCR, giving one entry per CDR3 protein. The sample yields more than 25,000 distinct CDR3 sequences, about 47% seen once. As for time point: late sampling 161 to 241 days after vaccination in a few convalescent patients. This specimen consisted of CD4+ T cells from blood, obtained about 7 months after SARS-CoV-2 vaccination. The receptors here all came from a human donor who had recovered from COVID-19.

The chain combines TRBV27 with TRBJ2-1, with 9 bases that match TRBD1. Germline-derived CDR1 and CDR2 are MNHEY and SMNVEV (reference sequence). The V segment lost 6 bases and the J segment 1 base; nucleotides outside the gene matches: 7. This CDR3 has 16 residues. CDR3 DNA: TGTGCCAGCAGGAAAACCGGGACAGGGTCCTACAATGAGCAGTTCTTC. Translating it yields CASRKTGTGSYNEQFF.

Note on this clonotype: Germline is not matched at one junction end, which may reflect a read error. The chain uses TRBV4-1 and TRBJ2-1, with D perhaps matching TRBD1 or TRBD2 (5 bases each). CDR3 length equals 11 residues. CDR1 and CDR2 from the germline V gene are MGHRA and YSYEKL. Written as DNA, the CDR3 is TGCGCCAGCAGCCTACCGGGACCAGTGCTCTTC. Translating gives CASSLPGPVLF.

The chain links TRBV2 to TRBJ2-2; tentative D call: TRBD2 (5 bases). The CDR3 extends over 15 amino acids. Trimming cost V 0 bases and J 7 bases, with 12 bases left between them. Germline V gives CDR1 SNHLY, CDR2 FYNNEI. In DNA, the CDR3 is TGTGCCAGCAGTGAAGCGCTTTTGGGAGACGGGGAGCTGTTTTTT. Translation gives CASSEALLGDGELFF.

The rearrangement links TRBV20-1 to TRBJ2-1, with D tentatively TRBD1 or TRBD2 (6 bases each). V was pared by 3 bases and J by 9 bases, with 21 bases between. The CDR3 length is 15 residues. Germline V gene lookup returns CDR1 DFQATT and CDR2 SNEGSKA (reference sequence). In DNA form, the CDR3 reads TGCAGTGCTAGTTCGGTAGGAGGGGGTCGATTTGAGCAGTTCTTC. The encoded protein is CSASSVGGGRFEQFF.

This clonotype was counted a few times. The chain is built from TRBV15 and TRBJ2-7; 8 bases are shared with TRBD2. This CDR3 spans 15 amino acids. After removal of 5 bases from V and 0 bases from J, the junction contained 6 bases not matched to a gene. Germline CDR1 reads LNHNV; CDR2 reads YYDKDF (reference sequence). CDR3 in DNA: TGTGCCACCAGCGCACTTAGCGGGAACTCCTACGAGCAGTACTTC. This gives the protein CATSALSGNSYEQYF.

The DNA for the CDR3 is TGTGCCAGCAGTCATCTAGGGGGGAACACTGAAGCTTTCTTT. Amino acids: CASSHLGGNTEAFF. The chain links TRBV25-1 to TRBJ1-1, with TRBD1 as a possible D gene (6 bases). The germline V gene has CDR1 MGHDK and CDR2 SYGVNS. V was cut by 5 bases and J by 1 base, with 11 bases left in between. This CDR3 is built from 14 residues.

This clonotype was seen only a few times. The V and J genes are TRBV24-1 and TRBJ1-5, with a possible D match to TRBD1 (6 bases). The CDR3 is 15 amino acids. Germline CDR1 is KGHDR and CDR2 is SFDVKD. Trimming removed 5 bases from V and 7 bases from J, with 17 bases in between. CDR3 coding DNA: TGTGCCACCAGTGCCGACCGAGGGGGTTGGCAGCCCCAGCATTTT. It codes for CATSADRGGWQPQHF.

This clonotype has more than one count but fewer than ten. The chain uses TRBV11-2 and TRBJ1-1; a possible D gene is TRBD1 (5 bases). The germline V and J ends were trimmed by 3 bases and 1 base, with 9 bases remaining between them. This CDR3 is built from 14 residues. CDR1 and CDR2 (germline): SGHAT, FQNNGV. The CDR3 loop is CASSLGTGNTEAFF. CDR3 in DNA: TGTGCCAGCAGCTTGGGTACAGGGAACACTGAAGCTTTCTTT.

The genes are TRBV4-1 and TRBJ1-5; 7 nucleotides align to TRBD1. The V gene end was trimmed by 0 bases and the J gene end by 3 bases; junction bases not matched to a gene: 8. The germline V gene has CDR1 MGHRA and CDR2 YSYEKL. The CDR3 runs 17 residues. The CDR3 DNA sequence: TGCGCCAGCAGCCAAGACGGAACAGGGGTTTACAATCAGCCCCAGCATTTT. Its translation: CASSQDGTGVYNQPQHF.

Here the CDR3 DNA reads TGCAGTGCTAGAAACGCGGGACAGGGATCGAACACTGAAGCTTTCTTT. This translates into CSARNAGQGSNTEAFF. The chain employs TRBV20-1 and TRBJ1-1; 9 nucleotides agree with TRBD1. CDR3 length: 16 residues. V was pared by 2 bases and J by 1 base, with 8 bases of the junction left unmatched. Per germline, CDR1 DFQATT and CDR2 SNEGSKA (reference sequence).

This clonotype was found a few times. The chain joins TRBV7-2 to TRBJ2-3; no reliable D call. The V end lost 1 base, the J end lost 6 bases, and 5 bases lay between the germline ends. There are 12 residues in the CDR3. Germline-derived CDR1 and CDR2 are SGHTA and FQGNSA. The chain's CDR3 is CASSLGLDTQYF. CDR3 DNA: TGTGCCAGCAGCTTAGGGTTGGATACGCAGTATTTT.

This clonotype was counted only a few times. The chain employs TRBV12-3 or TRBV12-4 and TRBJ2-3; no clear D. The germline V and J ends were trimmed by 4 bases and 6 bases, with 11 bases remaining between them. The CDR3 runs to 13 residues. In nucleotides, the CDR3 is TGTGCCAGCAGTTGGGAAAACGGGGATACGCAGTATTTT. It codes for CASSWENGDTQYF.

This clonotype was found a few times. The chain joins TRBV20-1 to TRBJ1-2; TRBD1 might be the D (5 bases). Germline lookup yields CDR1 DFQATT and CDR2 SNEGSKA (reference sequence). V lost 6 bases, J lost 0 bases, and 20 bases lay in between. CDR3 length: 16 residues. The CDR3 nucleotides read TGCAGTGCCCGCTATCTGCGGGGCTGGGCTAACTATGGCTACACCTTC. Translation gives CSARYLRGWANYGYTF.

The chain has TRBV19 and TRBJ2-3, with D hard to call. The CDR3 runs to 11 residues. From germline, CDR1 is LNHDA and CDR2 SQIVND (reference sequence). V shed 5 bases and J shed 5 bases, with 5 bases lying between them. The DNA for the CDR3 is TGTGCCAGTAGTGTCGGAGATACGCAGTATTTT. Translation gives CASSVGDTQYF.

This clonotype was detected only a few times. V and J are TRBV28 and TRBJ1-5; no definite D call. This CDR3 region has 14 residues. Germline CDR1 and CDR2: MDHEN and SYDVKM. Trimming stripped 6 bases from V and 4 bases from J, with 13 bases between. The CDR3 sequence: CASRPAGGNQPQHF. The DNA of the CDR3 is TGTGCCAGCAGACCCGCCGGAGGGAATCAGCCCCAGCATTTT. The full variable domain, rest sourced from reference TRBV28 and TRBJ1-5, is DVKVTQSSRYLVKRTGEKVFLECVQDMDHENMFWYRQDPGLGLRLIYFSYDVKMKEKGDIPEGYSVSREKKERFSLILESASTNQTSMYLCASRPAGGNQPQHFGDGTRLSIL.

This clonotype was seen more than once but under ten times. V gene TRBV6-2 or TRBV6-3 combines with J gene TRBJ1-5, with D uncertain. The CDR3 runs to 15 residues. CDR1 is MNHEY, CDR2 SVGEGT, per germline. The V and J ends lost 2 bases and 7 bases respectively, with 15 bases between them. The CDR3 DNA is TGTGCCAGCAGTTACGCTTCAGGTGAGGGACAGCCCCAGCATTTT. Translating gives CASSYASGEGQPQHF.

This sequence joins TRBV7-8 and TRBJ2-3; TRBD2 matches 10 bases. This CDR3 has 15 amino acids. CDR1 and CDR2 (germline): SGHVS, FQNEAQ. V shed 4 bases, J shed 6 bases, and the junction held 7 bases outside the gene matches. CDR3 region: CASSSGLAYSDTQYF. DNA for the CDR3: TGTGCCAGCAGCTCGGGACTAGCGTATTCCGATACGCAGTATTTT.

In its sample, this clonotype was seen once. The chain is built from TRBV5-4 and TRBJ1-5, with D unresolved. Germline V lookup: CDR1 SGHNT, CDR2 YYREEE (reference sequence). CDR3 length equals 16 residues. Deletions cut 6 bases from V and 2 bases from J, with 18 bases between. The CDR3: CASIVPVRTGNQPQHF. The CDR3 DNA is TGTGCCAGCATTGTCCCAGTACGGACGGGCAATCAGCCCCAGCATTTT.

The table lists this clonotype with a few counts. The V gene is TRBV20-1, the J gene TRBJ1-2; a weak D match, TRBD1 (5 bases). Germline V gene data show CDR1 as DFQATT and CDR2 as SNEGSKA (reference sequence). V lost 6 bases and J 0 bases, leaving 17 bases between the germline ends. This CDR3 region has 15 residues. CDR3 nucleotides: TGCAGTGCCAGGGTGATATCAGATACTAACTATGGCTACACCTTC. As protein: CSARVISDTNYGYTF.

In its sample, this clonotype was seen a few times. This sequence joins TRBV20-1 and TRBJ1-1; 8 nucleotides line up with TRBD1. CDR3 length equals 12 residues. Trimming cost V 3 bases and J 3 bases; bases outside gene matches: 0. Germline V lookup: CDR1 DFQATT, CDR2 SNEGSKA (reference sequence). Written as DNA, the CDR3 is TGCAGTGCTAGGACAGGGGACACTGAAGCTTTCTTT. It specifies CSARTGDTEAFF.